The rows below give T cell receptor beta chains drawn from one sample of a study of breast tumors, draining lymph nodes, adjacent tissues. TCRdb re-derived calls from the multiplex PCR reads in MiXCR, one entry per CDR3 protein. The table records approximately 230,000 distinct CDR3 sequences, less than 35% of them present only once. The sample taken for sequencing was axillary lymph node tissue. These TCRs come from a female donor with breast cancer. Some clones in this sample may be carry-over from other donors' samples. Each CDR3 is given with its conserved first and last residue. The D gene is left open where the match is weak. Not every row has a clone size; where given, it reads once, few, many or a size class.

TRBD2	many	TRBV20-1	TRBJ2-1	CSARGGLANSYNEQFF	TGCAGTGCTAGAGGGGGACTAGCGAATTCCTACAATGAGCAGTTCTTC
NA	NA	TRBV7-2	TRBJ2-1	CASTPGGGNEQFF	TGTGCCAGCACCCCCGGTGGGGGCAATGAGCAGTTCTTC
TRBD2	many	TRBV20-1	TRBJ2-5	CSARIGGLAGETQYF	TGCAGTGCTAGAATAGGGGGACTAGCTGGGGAGACCCAGTACTTC
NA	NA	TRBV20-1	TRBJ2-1	CSALAVWIGNEQFF	TGCAGTGCTTTGGCGGTTTGGATCGGCAATGAGCAGTTCTTC
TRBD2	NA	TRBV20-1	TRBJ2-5	CSARAPGLAGKQETQYF	TGCAGTGCTAGAGCCCCAGGACTAGCAGGTAAACAAGAGACCCAGTACTTC
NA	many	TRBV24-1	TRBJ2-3	CATSDGFADTQYF	TGTGCCACCAGTGATGGGTTTGCAGATACGCAGTATTTT
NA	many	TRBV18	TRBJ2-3	CASSPPGKGSTDTQYF	TGTGCCAGCTCACCACCGGGGAAGGGTAGCACAGATACGCAGTATTTT
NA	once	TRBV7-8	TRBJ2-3	CASTSATLSTDTQYF	TGTGCCAGCACCTCGGCGACCCTCAGCACAGATACGCAGTATTTT
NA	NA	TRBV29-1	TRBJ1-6	CSVGGSQAPLHF	TGCAGCGTTGGGGGATCACAGGCACCCCTCCACTTT
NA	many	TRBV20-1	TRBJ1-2	CSARARQDGSTF	TGCAGTGCTAGGGCGAGACAGGACGGCTCCACCTTC
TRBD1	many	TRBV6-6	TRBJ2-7	CASSHRDRGVHEQYF	TGTGCCAGCAGTCACCGGGACAGGGGTGTCCACGAGCAGTACTTC
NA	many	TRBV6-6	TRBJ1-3	CASSHGESDTIYF	TGTGCCAGCAGTCACGGGGAGAGCGACACCATATATTTT
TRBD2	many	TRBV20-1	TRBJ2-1	CSASGRSYNEQFF	TGCAGTGCTAGCGGGAGGTCCTACAATGAGCAGTTCTTC
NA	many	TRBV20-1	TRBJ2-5	CSAGPSARETQYF	TGCAGTGCTGGTCCTAGCGCCAGGGAGACCCAGTACTTC
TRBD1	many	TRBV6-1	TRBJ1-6	CASSDKDRVVSPLHF	TGTGCCAGCAGTGACAAAGACAGGGTGGTCTCACCCCTCCACTTT
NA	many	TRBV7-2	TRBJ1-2	CASSLGNRPGYTF	TGTGCCAGCAGCCTGGGGAACAGGCCGGGCTACACCTTC
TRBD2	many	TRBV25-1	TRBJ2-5	CASSEDLGLNQETQYF	TGTGCCAGCAGTGAGGACCTGGGACTAAACCAAGAGACCCAGTACTTC
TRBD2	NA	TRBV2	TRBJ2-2	CASRGTSGRATSTGELFF	TGTGCCAGCAGGGGGACTAGCGGGAGGGCCACGAGCACCGGGGAGCTGTTTTTT
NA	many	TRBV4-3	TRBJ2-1	CASSQTSSGTEQFF	TGCGCCAGCAGCCAGACTAGTAGTGGTACTGAGCAGTTCTTC
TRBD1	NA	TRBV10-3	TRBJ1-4	CAISDGGGQGKLFF	TGTGCCATCAGTGATGGGGGGGGACAGGGAAAACTGTTTTTT
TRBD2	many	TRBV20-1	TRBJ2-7	CSARGGGWNEQYF	TGCAGTGCGCGCGGGGGGGGCTGGAACGAGCAGTACTTC
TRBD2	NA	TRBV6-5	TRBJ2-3	CARRLAGEADTQYF	TGTGCCAGAAGACTAGCGGGAGAGGCTGATACGCAGTATTTT
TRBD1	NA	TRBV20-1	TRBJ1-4	CSASDRVSNEKLFF	TGCAGTGCTAGTGACAGGGTCTCTAATGAAAAACTGTTTTTT
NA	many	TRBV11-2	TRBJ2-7	CASSLQLAGYEQYF	TGTGCCAGCAGCTTACAGTTGGCCGGATACGAGCAGTACTTC
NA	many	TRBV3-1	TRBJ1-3	CASSQDSGGNTIYF	TGTGCCAGCAGCCAAGATTCAGGAGGAAACACCATATATTTT
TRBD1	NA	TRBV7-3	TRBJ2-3	CASSYLTGGTQYF	TGTGCCAGCAGCTACCTGACAGGGGGCACGCAGTATTTT
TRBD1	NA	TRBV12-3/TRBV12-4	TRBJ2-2	CASSLAGTGDTGELFF	TGTGCCAGCAGTTTAGCAGGGACAGGGGACACCGGGGAGCTGTTTTTT
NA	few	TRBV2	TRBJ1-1	CASSVKGNTEAFF	TGTGCCAGCAGTGTGAAGGGTAACACTGAAGCTTTCTTT
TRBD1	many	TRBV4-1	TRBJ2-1	CASSQVGQGITEQFF	TGCGCCAGCAGCCAGGTGGGACAGGGGATTACTGAGCAGTTCTTC
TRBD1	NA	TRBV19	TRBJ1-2	CATSGTGIGYTF	TGTGCCACCAGTGGGACAGGGATTGGCTACACCTTC
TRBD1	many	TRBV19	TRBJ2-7	CASSIMGQGAVGEQYF	TGTGCCAGTAGTATAATGGGACAGGGGGCTGTCGGTGAGCAGTACTTC
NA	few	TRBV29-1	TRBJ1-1	CSVQFVRSLNTEAFF	TGCAGCGTTCAGTTCGTCCGCAGTTTGAACACTGAAGCTTTCTTT
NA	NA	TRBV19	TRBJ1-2	CASSLPGGAYGYTF	TGTGCCAGTAGTCTCCCCGGCGGGGCCTATGGCTACACCTTC
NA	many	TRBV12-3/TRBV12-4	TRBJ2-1	CASSSSLNEQFF	TGTGCCAGCAGCTCCTCCTTGAATGAGCAGTTCTTC
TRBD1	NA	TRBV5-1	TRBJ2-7	CASSVGTGGAGEQYF	TGTGCCAGCAGCGTTGGGACAGGGGGCGCTGGGGAGCAGTACTTC
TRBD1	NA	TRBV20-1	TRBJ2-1	CSASGQGSYTEQFF	TGCAGTGCATCCGGACAGGGGTCCTACACTGAGCAGTTCTTC
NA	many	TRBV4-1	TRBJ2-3	CASSQLGGSRTDTQYF	TGCGCCAGCAGCCAGCTGGGGGGCTCACGCACAGATACGCAGTATTTT
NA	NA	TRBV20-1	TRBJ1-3	CSARDLRGGNTIYF	TGCAGTGCTAGAGATTTACGGGGTGGAAACACCATATATTTT
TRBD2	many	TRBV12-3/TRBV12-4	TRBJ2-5	CASSRTSGRDETQYF	TGTGCCAGCAGTCGGACTAGCGGGAGGGATGAGACCCAGTACTTC
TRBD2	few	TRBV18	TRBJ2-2	CASSPGLADPGELFF	TGTGCCAGCTCACCTGGACTAGCGGATCCCGGGGAGCTGTTCTTT
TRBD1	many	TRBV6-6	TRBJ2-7	CASRDRDPYEQYF	TGTGCCAGCAGGGACAGGGACCCCTACGAGCAGTACTTC
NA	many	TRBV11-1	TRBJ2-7	CASKKGSVEQYF	TGTGCCAGCAAAAAGGGTTCTGTCGAGCAGTACTTC
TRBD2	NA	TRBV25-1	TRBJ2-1	CASSAGTSGKGSEQFF	TGTGCCAGCAGTGCCGGGACTAGCGGGAAGGGGAGTGAGCAGTTCTTC
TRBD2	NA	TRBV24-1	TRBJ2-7	CATSDWGTSGYEQYF	TGTGCCACCAGTGATTGGGGGACTAGCGGCTACGAGCAGTACTTC
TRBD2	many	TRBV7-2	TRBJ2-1	CASSRTSGSLNEQFF	TGTGCCAGCAGTCGGACTAGCGGGTCTCTAAATGAGCAGTTCTTC